These 29 T cell receptor beta chains were all obtained from the same sample, sequenced in a study of beta chain features in type 1 diabetes. Every isolated RNA sample was fully reverse transcribed, so sequencing captured expressed TCRB transcripts. Profiled with immunoSEQ multiplex PCR; TCRdb holds only in-frame clones, not every one. The sample gives fewer than 900,000 clones, 15% to 20% of which show up once; about 0.02% is in the top ten. Sequenced: naive CD4+ T cells from blood. The receptors here all came from a woman aged 18 to 35 in good health.

The CDR3 sequence: CATGRVGGNYGYTF. CDR3 nucleotides: TGTGCCACCGGCCGGGTTGGAGGGAACTATGGCTACACCTTC. The chain couples TRBV11-1 to TRBJ1-2; D is uncertain. CDR1 and CDR2 from the germline V gene are SGHAT and FQDESV (reference sequence). V lost 10 bases and J lost 2, with 17 bases in between. CDR3 length equals 14 residues.

V usage is TRBV6-5 and J usage is TRBJ2-7; 8 nucleotides agree with TRBD1. Trimming took 6 bases from V and 2 from J; bases not matched to a gene: 9. Per the germline V gene, CDR1 is MNHEY and CDR2 is SVGAGI. The CDR3 consists of 15 residues. CDR3 DNA: TGTGCCAGCAGAGTCCGGGACAGGCTTGCCTACGAGCAGTACTTC. Protein product: CASRVRDRLAYEQYF.

This clone was seen more than once but under ten times. The chain combines TRBV9 with TRBJ2-7; 8 bases map to TRBD2. Germline CDR1 is SGDLS and CDR2 is YYNGEE. The CDR3 totals 15 residues. The V and J ends lost 1 base and 4 bases, in that order; junction bases with no gene match: 7. The CDR3 spells CASSVNSGEAYEQYF. The CDR3 nucleotides read TGTGCCAGCAGCGTAAATAGCGGGGAGGCTTACGAGCAGTACTTC.

This clone was counted between two and nine times. This rearrangement joins TRBV13 to TRBJ2-1; possible D gene TRBD1, 6 bases. The CDR3 contains 17 residues. Trimming took off 5 bases at V and 0 bases at J, with 17 bases between the two ends. The germline V gene has CDR1 PRHDT and CDR2 FYEKMQ (reference sequence). The CDR3 DNA reads as TGTGCCAGCAGCCCAGGAGGACAGCCGAGCTCCTACAATGAGCAGTTCTTC. Translation gives CASSPGGQPSSYNEQFF.

The rearrangement uses TRBV6-5 and TRBJ2-7; 9 bases align to TRBD1. The CDR3 totals 15 residues. Germline loops: CDR1 MNHEY, CDR2 SVGAGI. J was trimmed by 2 bases and V by 7 bases; bases with no gene match: 9. The CDR3: CASTLAQGATYEQYF. DNA for the CDR3: TGTGCCAGCACATTGGCACAGGGGGCGACCTACGAGCAGTACTTC.

There are a few counts of this clone. This rearrangement joins TRBV7-9 to TRBJ2-1; TRBD2 matches 10 bases. Germline V gene data show CDR1 as SEHNR and CDR2 as FQNEAQ (reference sequence). The CDR3 spans 17 residues. After removal of 5 bases from V and 3 bases from J, the junction contained 10 bases not matched to a gene. DNA for the CDR3: TGTGCCAGCAGCGCTGCTAGCGGGAGTCTTCTCTACAATGAGCAGTTCTTC. Translated, it gives CASSAASGSLLYNEQFF.

This clone was detected a few times. The CDR3, as DNA: TGTGCCAGCAAGGAGGATTTCACCGGGGAGCTGTTTTTT. This translates into CASKEDFTGELFF. The J gene is TRBJ2-2, the V gene TRBV2; tentatively, D is TRBD2 (5 bases). In germline, CDR1 is SNHLY, CDR2 FYNNEI. The germline V and J ends were trimmed by 7 bases and 4 bases, with 10 bases remaining between them. CDR3 length: 13 amino acids.

In its sample, this clone was seen a few times. The chain uses TRBV6-5 and TRBJ2-1, with D unclear. V shed 0 bases and J shed 3 bases, with 6 bases lying between them. This CDR3 region has 14 residues. CDR1 and CDR2 from the germline V gene are MNHEY and SVGAGI. The CDR3 protein is CASSYSGSYNEQFF. CDR3 nucleotide sequence: TGTGCCAGCAGTTACTCGGGTAGCTACAATGAGCAGTTCTTC.

The chain recombines TRBV19 with TRBJ1-2; perhaps TRBD1 as D (5 bases). Germline CDR1 is LNHDA and CDR2 is SQIVND (reference sequence). The CDR3 length is 17 residues. The ends were cut back, 9 bases at V and 2 bases at J, with 25 bases in the middle. CDR3 sequence (DNA): TGTGCCAGCCTCTCCCCCGGGGGGTCCCGGAGGAACTATGGCTACACCTTC. Translating it yields CASLSPGGSRRNYGYTF. The whole variable domain, filled in from reference TRBV19 and TRBJ1-2, reads DGGITQSPKYLFRKEGQNVTLSCEQNLNHDAMYWYRQDPGQGLRLIYYSQIVNDFQKGDIAEGYSVSREKKESFPLTVTSAQKNPTAFYLCASLSPGGSRRNYGYTFGSGTRLTVV.

The V gene is TRBV2, the J gene TRBJ1-2; TRBD1 is a possible D gene (5 bases). V was cut by 1 base and J by 5 bases, with 14 bases left in between. This CDR3 region has 15 residues. Germline V gene sequence: CDR1 SNHLY, CDR2 FYNNEI. CDR3 protein: CASSEGQGGFYGYTF. In nucleotides, the CDR3 is TGTGCCAGCAGTGAAGGCCAGGGCGGCTTTTATGGCTACACCTTC.

The J gene is TRBJ1-3, the V gene TRBV7-2; D is undetermined. V lost 5 bases and J 0 bases, leaving 8 bases between the germline ends. This CDR3 has 14 residues. CDR1 is SGHTA, CDR2 FQGNSA, per germline. The CDR3 sequence is CASSPRNSGNTIYF. In DNA, the CDR3 is TGTGCCAGCAGCCCGCGGAACTCTGGAAACACCATATATTTT.

The chain links TRBV5-1 to TRBJ1-6; TRBD1 matches at 7 bases. The V gene end was trimmed by 5 bases and the J gene end by 9 bases; junction bases not matched to a gene: 5. The CDR3 covers 13 residues. The V gene's germline CDR1 is SGHRS and CDR2 YFSETQ. The CDR3 DNA reads as TGCGCCAGCAGTGACAGGGATACTTCACCCCTCCACTTT. Translation gives CASSDRDTSPLHF.

This clone showed up just a few times. V and J are TRBV6-1 and TRBJ2-7; 7 nucleotides line up with TRBD2. V shed 6 bases, J shed 2 bases, and the junction held 4 bases outside the gene matches. Germline values: CDR1 MNHNS, CDR2 SASEGT. This CDR3 has 13 amino acids. For the CDR3, the DNA is TGTGCCAGCAGCGCCAGCGGGACCTACGAGCAGTACTTC. Translation gives CASSASGTYEQYF.

This clone came up a few times. Other DNA sequences in the sample encode the same CDR3. The chain is built from TRBV7-9 and TRBJ2-7, with a weak D call TRBD2 (5 bases). This CDR3 region has 12 residues. Germline lookup yields CDR1 SEHNR and CDR2 FQNEAQ (reference sequence). The V end was cut by 5 bases, the J end by 3 bases, with 8 bases between. The CDR3 loop reads CASSPRGYEQYF. The CDR3, as DNA: TGTGCCAGCAGCCCCCGGGGCTACGAGCAGTACTTC.

CDR3 sequence reads: CASSYPQKLGNTEAFF. In DNA form, the CDR3 reads TGTGCCAGCAGTTACCCTCAAAAACTTGGGAACACTGAAGCTTTCTTT. V gene TRBV6-6 combines with J gene TRBJ1-1; D remains unclear. V lost 2 bases to trimming and J lost 1 base, with 14 bases between them. CDR3 size: 16 residues. The V gene's germline CDR1 is MNHNY and CDR2 SVGAGI (reference sequence).

The chain uses TRBV28 and TRBJ2-3; D tentatively fits TRBD1 or TRBD2 (6 bases each). In germline, CDR1 is MDHEN, CDR2 SYDVKM. V lost 4 bases and J 4 bases, leaving 15 bases between the germline ends. This CDR3 has 15 amino acids. The CDR3 DNA sequence: TGTGCCAGCAGTTCATGGGGGGCCGGAGCAGATACGCAGTATTTT. Protein: CASSSWGAGADTQYF.

The table lists this clone with a few counts. The chain combines TRBV7-2 with TRBJ2-2; the D is unclear. V was cut by 3 bases and J by 6 bases, with 5 bases left in between. Germline loops: CDR1 SGHTA, CDR2 FQGNSA. This CDR3 comprises 12 residues. This chain's CDR3 is CASSFASGELFF. CDR3 bases: TGTGCCAGCAGCTTCGCTTCCGGGGAGCTGTTTTTT.

DNA for the CDR3: TGTGCCAGCAGCCAAGATCACAGGGTTGGCCACGAGCAGTACTTC. This gives the protein CASSQDHRVGHEQYF. This chain uses TRBV7-2 with TRBJ2-7; TRBD1 might be the D (6 bases). With 5 bases removed from V and 5 bases from J, the gap between germline ends came to 19 bases. Germline lookup yields CDR1 SGHTA and CDR2 FQGNSA. The CDR3 loop spans 15 amino acids.

CDR3 residues: CASSLYDRDYEQYF. Written as DNA, the CDR3 is TGTGCCAGCAGTTTGTACGACAGGGACTACGAGCAGTACTTC. The chain combines TRBV6-5 with TRBJ2-7; 7 nucleotides line up with TRBD1. In germline, CDR1 is MNHEY, CDR2 SVGAGI. The CDR3 length is 14 residues. V shed 4 bases, J shed 3 bases, and the junction held 6 bases outside the gene matches.

The chain joins TRBV7-2 to TRBJ2-7; 13 nucleotides agree with TRBD2. The CDR3 spans 14 residues. Germline V gives CDR1 SGHTA, CDR2 FQGNSA. Germline trimming cut 1 base from V and 7 bases from J; bases unmatched to any gene: 1. CDR3 DNA: TGTGCCAGCAGCTTAGGGACTAGCGGGAGTGAGCAGTACTTC. It is translated as CASSLGTSGSEQYF.

This clone has only a few counts. This chain joins TRBV7-2 and TRBJ1-3; D is uncertain. CDR1 is SGHTA and CDR2 is FQGNSA in the germline V gene. The V gene lost 2 bases and the J gene lost 0 bases, with 5 bases spanning the gap. The CDR3 is 14 amino acids. The CDR3 reads CASSLWVSGNTIYF. The DNA for the CDR3 is TGTGCCAGCAGCTTATGGGTCTCTGGAAACACCATATATTTT.

V and J are TRBV25-1 and TRBJ2-7; D is perhaps TRBD2 (7 bases). Looked up from germline, CDR1 is MGHDK and CDR2 is SYGVNS. The CDR3 is 13 amino acids. V lost 3 bases to trimming and J lost 4 bases, with 10 bases between them. The CDR3 bases are TGTGCCAGCAGTGACGGGGGGCGATACGAGCAGTACTTC. It specifies CASSDGGRYEQYF.

The V gene is TRBV5-1, the J gene TRBJ2-6; maybe TRBD2 (5 bases). CDR1 is SGHRS, CDR2 YFSETQ, per germline. There are 18 residues in the CDR3. V lost 4 bases, J lost 1 base, and 18 bases lay in between. The CDR3 nucleotides are TGCGCCAGCAGCGTAAGGGTCAATAGCGCGTCTGGGGCCAACGTCCTGACTTTC. It yields the protein CASSVRVNSASGANVLTF. The variable domain in full, completed from reference TRBV5-1 and TRBJ2-6, reads KAGVTQTPRYLIKTRGQQVTLSCSPISGHRSVSWYQQTPGQGLQFLFEYFSETQRNKGNFPGRFSGRQFSNSRSEMNVSTLELGDSALYLCASSVRVNSASGANVLTFGAGSRLTVL.

The chain uses TRBV2 and TRBJ1-3; D gene uncertain. Trimming cost V 5 bases and J 4 bases, with 15 bases left between them. The CDR3 length is 15 residues. Germline CDR1 reads SNHLY; CDR2 reads FYNNEI. CDR3 nucleotides: TGTGCCAGCAGTAGAGGGAGGGTAGCAGGAAACACCATATATTTT. Residues: CASSRGRVAGNTIYF.

The V gene is TRBV7-9, the J gene TRBJ2-7; D remains ambiguous. Trimming removed 5 bases from V and 3 bases from J, with 8 bases in between. CDR3 length: 12 amino acids. Germline V gene lookup returns CDR1 SEHNR and CDR2 FQNEAQ (reference sequence). In DNA, the CDR3 is TGTGCCAGCAGCCGCAGTCTCTACGAGCAGTACTTC. Translated, it gives CASSRSLYEQYF.

This clone has just a few counts. V gene TRBV7-9 combines with J gene TRBJ2-1, with a tentative D call TRBD2 (6 bases). This CDR3 comprises 13 residues. Germline V CDR1 and CDR2: SEHNR, FQNEAQ (reference sequence). V gave up 5 bases and J gave up 9 bases, with 14 bases separating them. In DNA form, the CDR3 reads TGTGCCAGCAGCCTAACTAGCTTTGGTGAGCAGTTCTTC. This sequence encodes CASSLTSFGEQFF.

CDR3 nucleotides: TGCAGCGTTGCAAGAAGCGGGAGGGCCTTTTACGAGCAGTACTTC. Its protein is CSVARSGRAFYEQYF. The chain uses TRBV29-1 and TRBJ2-7, with 10 bases matching TRBD2. Unmatched junction bases numbered 10, after V lost 4 bases and J lost 4 bases. Per germline, CDR1 SQVTM and CDR2 ANQGSEA. The CDR3 consists of 15 residues.

This clone was found a few times. The chain has TRBV7-2 and TRBJ2-5; unclear D gene. This CDR3 has 14 amino acids. V gave up 3 bases and J gave up 5 bases, with 13 bases separating them. Germline V gene data show CDR1 as SGHTA and CDR2 as FQGNSA. CDR3 sequence (DNA): TGTGCCAGCAGCTTCTCGGAGAGACGCGAGACCCAGTACTTC. It encodes CASSFSERRETQYF.

With respect to this clone: Other DNA sequences within the sample encode an identical CDR3. This rearrangement joins TRBV7-2 to TRBJ2-5; TRBD2 matches 12 bases. The length of the CDR3 is 15 residues. The junction had 0 bases not matched to a gene; V was cut back by 0 bases and J by 4 bases. Looked up from germline, CDR1 is SGHTA and CDR2 is FQGNSA. DNA of the CDR3: TGTGCCAGCAGCTTAGCGGGACTAGCGGGAGAGACCCAGTACTTC. Its translation: CASSLAGLAGETQYF.